This TCR beta chain was observed in a study of cytomegalovirus exposure and HLA in healthy donors. About this clone itself: The antigen is unknown.

Donors were ostensibly healthy at sampling, although undocumented immune exposures were probable. Study observations and caveats: An apparent linkage of common viral pathogens to several of the most significant clusters emerged in a later analysis. A previous analysis found most TCR beta V segments productive roughly 87% or roughly 30% of the time. CMV serostatus was the only recorded immune exposure for donors.

PCR primers comprised 60 Vbeta and 13 Jbeta primers. Sequenced by immunoSEQ multiplex PCR; TCRdb stores in-frame clones only, minus some. Here the sample spans about 140,000 clones, around 80% being singletons. V lost 2 bases to trimming and J lost 5 bases, with 12 bases between them. There are 15 residues in the CDR3. CDR1 and CDR2 from the germline V gene are MRHNA and SNTAGT. Sequencing used PBMCs. This TCR was sampled from a man aged 40-55 years in good health and CMV-seropositive. The chain uses TRBV6-4 and TRBJ2-2; TRBD2 is a possible D gene (6 bases). This chain's CDR3 is CASSDDGGATGELFF. The DNA for the CDR3 is TGTGCCAGCAGTGACGACGGGGGAGCGACCGGGGAGCTGTTTTTT.